One and the same sample provided the 11 T cell receptor beta chains below, sequenced in a study of T cells in women clearing cervical HPV infection (dated by TCRdb to the late 2010s). Library preparation was by the immunoSEQ multiplex PCR assay. TCRdb limited this immuneACCESS table to in-frame rearrangements with V and J called. A share of clones is missing; checked studies link under half to unresolved V genes, and the rest is unexplained. The data table for this sample lists roughly 30,000 clones. The leading ten clones occupy approximately 8.1% of the sample. Specimen: blood buffy coat. The receptor set was obtained from a woman between 18 and 70 years old with a cervical HPV16 infection that either progressed to CIN3+ or cleared (not recorded which).

A note on this clone: The read gets to within 3 residues of the CDR3 end, and the germline J gene fills in the rest. V and J are TRBV29-1 and TRBJ2-5; no clear D gene. Germline CDR1 is SQVTM and CDR2 is ANQGSEA. Trimming stripped 6 bases from V and 3 bases from J, with 5 bases between. The CDR3 spans 10 residues. CDR3 bases read: TGCAGCGTAATTAAAGAGACC. The encoded protein is CSVIKET. The whole CDR3 reads CSVIKETQYF.

Concerning this clone itself: Read data end 3 residues before the CDR3 end; the end is taken from the germline J gene. The chain links TRBV5-4 to TRBJ1-6; 7 bases line up with TRBD1. Germline V gives CDR1 SGHNT, CDR2 YYREEE (reference sequence). The CDR3 has 14 residues. The J segment lost 9 bases and the V segment lost 3 bases, leaving 6 bases of the junction unmatched. The CDR3 DNA, read in part, is TGTGCCAGCAGCTCCCGGGACAGCTTTTCACCC. Translation: CASSSRDSFSP. The full CDR3 sequence reads CASSSRDSFSPLHF.

Turning to this clone: The sequenced fragment ends 3 residues before the CDR3 boundary, so the rest is inferred from the germline J gene. The V call is TRBV19, the J call TRBJ2-3, with D maybe TRBD2 (5 bases). The CDR3 runs to 13 residues. CDR1 is LNHDA, CDR2 SQIVND, per germline (reference sequence). CDR3 residues: CASSMAGQETQYF. The CDR3 bases that were read are TGTGCCAGTAGTATGGCGGGCCAAGAGACG.

In the case of this clone: Read coverage stops 3 residues before the CDR3 terminus; the germline J gene supplies the remainder. The chain combines TRBV7-3 with TRBJ2-2, with D hard to call. V dropped 2 bases and J dropped 6 bases, with 7 bases sitting between them. The CDR3 is 13 amino acids. Germline CDR1 reads SGHTA; CDR2 reads FQGTGA. The CDR3 DNA, read in part, is TGTGCCAGCAGCTTAGCGCTCGCCGGGGAG. Protein: CASSLALAGE. The whole CDR3 protein reads CASSLALAGELFF.

In the case of this clone: Read data end 3 residues before the CDR3 end; the end is taken from the germline J gene. The J gene is TRBJ2-1, the V gene TRBV20-1; no reliable D call. With 6 bases removed from V and 6 bases from J, the gap between germline ends came to 18 bases. Germline V CDR1 and CDR2: DFQATT, SNEGSKA (reference sequence). This CDR3 comprises 14 residues. CDR3 loop: CSASRPRVSNEQFF. CDR3 bases read: TGCAGTGCCAGTAGGCCCCGGGTGAGCAATGAG.

About this clone: The CDR3 end is not reached by the read, which stops 3 residues before it; the germline J gene fills it in. J is TRBJ1-1 and V is TRBV29-1; the match to TRBD1 covers 7 bases. The CDR3 covers 15 residues. The germline V gene encodes CDR1 SQVTM and CDR2 ANQGSEA. V lost 6 bases to trimming and J lost 0 bases; unmatched junction nucleotides: 10. Partial CDR3 DNA: TGCAGCGTCGCAAGACAGGGTAGATTGAACACTGAA. It specifies CSVARQGRLNTE. From start to end, the CDR3 is CSVARQGRLNTEAFF.

About this clone: The CDR3 end falls 3 residues outside the read, so it is completed with the germline J gene. V gene TRBV7-6 combines with J gene TRBJ1-2; unclear D gene. Looked up from germline, CDR1 is SGHVS and CDR2 is FNYEAQ. The CDR3 length is 13 residues. This chain's CDR3 is CASSLAASYDYTF. The sequenced CDR3 bases are TGTGCCAGCTCGCTAGCGGCCTCCTACGAC. The complete variable domain, with remaining parts taken from reference TRBV7-6 and TRBJ1-2, reads GAGVSQSPRYKVTKRGQDVALRCDPISGHVSLYWYRQALGQGPEFLTYFNYEAQQDKSGLPNDRFSAERPEGSISTLTIQRTEQRDSAMYRCASSLAASYDYTFGSGTRLTVV.

On this clone itself: The sequenced fragment ends 3 residues before the CDR3 boundary, so the rest is inferred from the germline J gene. The V call is TRBV18, the J call TRBJ2-5, with D perhaps TRBD1 (6 bases). The V gene's germline CDR1 is KGHSH and CDR2 LQKENI. V dropped 3 bases and J dropped 3 bases, with 11 bases sitting between them. CDR3 length equals 14 residues. CDR3 protein: CASSPYTGKETQYF. Partial CDR3 DNA: TGTGCCAGCTCACCCTATACAGGGAAAGAGACC.

About this clone itself: The read halts 3 residues ahead of the CDR3 end, with the missing end drawn from the germline J gene. The chain employs TRBV20-1 and TRBJ2-3; TRBD2 matches 9 bases. The CDR3 is 16 residues long. From germline, CDR1 is DFQATT and CDR2 SNEGSKA (reference sequence). CDR3 bases read: TGCAGTGCTCAGGCCTCCAGCGGGGGGTACCAAGAGACG. Its protein product is CSAQASSGGYQET. The CDR3 as a whole reads CSAQASSGGYQETQYF.

In the case of this clone: The CDR3 end falls 3 residues outside the read, so it is completed with the germline J gene. The chain employs TRBV29-1 and TRBJ2-3; 10 bases map to TRBD2. From germline, CDR1 is SQVTM and CDR2 ANQGSEA. CDR3 length: 14 residues. The junction had 6 bases not matched to a gene; V was cut back by 6 bases and J by 3 bases. The sequenced CDR3 bases are TGCAGCGTCCCCAGCGGGGGGGCGACAGATACG. The encoded protein is CSVPSGGATDT. In full, the CDR3 is CSVPSGGATDTQYF.

As to this clone: The CDR3 is cut off 3 residues early in the read; its end comes from the germline J gene. The V call is TRBV19, the J call TRBJ2-3; D is possibly TRBD1 (5 bases). Trimming pared 0 bases from V and 5 bases from J, leaving 12 bases between. The CDR3 sequence is 15 residues long. Germline V lookup: CDR1 LNHDA, CDR2 SQIVND (reference sequence). The part of the CDR3 DNA that was read is TGTGCCAGTAGTATAGAGGACAAGAGGAGAGATACG. Amino acid sequence: CASSIEDKRRDT. The entire CDR3 is CASSIEDKRRDTQYF.